The 32 T cell receptor beta chains below all came from one sample that was sequenced in a study of blood T cell repertoires in COVID-19. Data came from immunoSEQ multiplex PCR; TCRdb stores just in-frame clones and leaves some out. The sample holds more than 70,000 clones, roughly 86% seen once. Sequencing used peripheral blood. These TCRs come from a woman older than 75 in a cohort sampled during active or convalescent COVID-19.

This chain links TRBV9 with TRBJ2-1, with D possibly matching TRBD2 (6 bases). This CDR3 is built from 15 residues. Germline-derived CDR1 and CDR2 are SGDLS and YYNGEE. The V end was cut by 2 bases, the J end by 1 base, with 10 bases between. DNA for the CDR3: TGTGCCAGCAGCGTCTCGGCGGGATCCTACAATGAGCAGTTCTTC. This encodes CASSVSAGSYNEQFF.

J is TRBJ2-1 and V is TRBV12-5; no clear D gene. The CDR3 consists of 12 residues. Trimming took 1 base from V and 7 from J, leaving 5 bases between them. Germline-derived CDR1 and CDR2 are LGHNT and FRNRAP. The DNA for the CDR3 is TGTGCTAGTGGTTTGGATACTAATGAGCAGTTCTTC. This encodes CASGLDTNEQFF.

The V call is TRBV4-1, the J call TRBJ1-3; possible D gene TRBD1, 6 bases. The CDR3 extends over 17 amino acids. Germline V gene data show CDR1 as MGHRA and CDR2 as YSYEKL. Between the trimmed V and J ends, which lost 2 bases and 0 bases, there was a span of 14 bases. The CDR3 region is CASSQRQAVNSGNTIYF. Written as DNA, the CDR3 is TGCGCCAGCAGCCAACGACAGGCCGTAAACTCTGGAAACACCATATATTTT.

In DNA, the CDR3 is TGCGCCAGCAGTGAGAAACTAGCGGGAGGGCCCGGGGAGCTGTTTTTT. This sequence encodes CASSEKLAGGPGELFF. The chain is built from TRBV10-2 and TRBJ2-2, with 13 bases aligning to TRBD2. The germline CDR1 and CDR2 sequences are WSHSY and SAAADI. V trimming: 2 bases; J trimming: 6 bases; junction bases outside the gene matches: 3. CDR3 size: 16 residues.

This clone was observed once. V is TRBV5-1 and J is TRBJ2-1; 10 bases match TRBD2. Trimming cost V 2 bases and J 0 bases; bases outside gene matches: 8. Looked up from germline, CDR1 is SGHRS and CDR2 is YFSETQ. The CDR3 is 18 amino acids. Here the CDR3 DNA reads TGCGCCAGCAGCTTTGGCATAGCGGGAGGTGGCTCCTACAATGAGCAGTTCTTC. Translating gives CASSFGIAGGGSYNEQFF.

For this clone: An end of the junction does not agree with germline; a read error may underlie this. V usage is TRBV5-3 and J usage is TRBJ1-2; TRBD1 matches at 8 bases. TRBV5-3 is designated an ORF whose function remains uncertain. The CDR3 runs to 15 residues. The CDR3 DNA reads TGTGCCAGAAGCAATAGCAGAGTCCGGGACAGGAGATCTAACTTC. It translates to CARSNSRVRDRRSNF.

Only one count was recorded for this clone. The chain uses TRBV11-3 and TRBJ2-2; 8 bases map to TRBD1. Germline V gene data show CDR1 as SGHNT and CDR2 as YENEEA. V gave up 8 bases and J gave up 4 bases; unmatched junction bases: 9. The CDR3 loop spans 15 amino acids. The CDR3 DNA is TGTGCCAGCCGTGACGGCACAGGGGGCACCGGGGAGCTGTTTTTT. Amino acid sequence: CASRDGTGGTGELFF.

The J gene is TRBJ1-2, the V gene TRBV12-3 or TRBV12-4; no definite D call. V was shortened by 3 bases and J by 5 bases, with 4 bases between the two germline ends. This CDR3 region has 11 residues. CDR3 bases: TGTGCCAGCAGTTTCAAATATGGCTACACCTTC. Encoded protein: CASSFKYGYTF.

The chain employs TRBV27 and TRBJ1-1, with a weak D call TRBD1 (6 bases). The germline V gene encodes CDR1 MNHEY and CDR2 SMNVEV (reference sequence). V lost 4 bases and J 5 bases, leaving 11 bases between the germline ends. The CDR3 length is 13 residues. CDR3 protein: CASSSKGGTEAFF. CDR3 bases: TGTGCCAGCAGTTCGAAGGGGGGGACTGAAGCTTTCTTT.

CDR3 region: CAISESRDSSGEQFF. Written as DNA, the CDR3 is TGTGCCATCAGTGAGTCGAGGGACAGTTCGGGTGAGCAGTTCTTC. The chain recombines TRBV10-3 with TRBJ2-1, with 7 bases fitting TRBD1. Germline V lookup: CDR1 ENHRY, CDR2 SYGVKD. The V and J ends lost 0 bases and 9 bases, in that order; junction bases with no gene match: 8. The CDR3 has 15 residues.

The chain joins TRBV18 to TRBJ1-1; TRBD1 might be the D (6 bases). V was pared by 0 bases and J by 7 bases, with 12 bases between. This CDR3 has 14 residues. Germline-derived CDR1 and CDR2 are KGHSH and LQKENI. The CDR3 DNA sequence: TGTGCCAGCTCACCACCGCGGGGGGCCTTTGAAGCTTTCTTT. Translation: CASSPPRGAFEAFF.

This chain connects TRBV7-8 to TRBJ1-2; unclear D gene. The germline V gene encodes CDR1 SGHVS and CDR2 FQNEAQ. This CDR3 region has 15 residues. Trimming removed 0 bases at V and 4 bases at J, with 12 bases between. The CDR3 region is CASSLAGKTSYGYTF. The CDR3 region has the DNA TGTGCCAGCAGCTTAGCCGGGAAGACAAGCTATGGCTACACCTTC.

V gene TRBV6-5 combines with J gene TRBJ1-3, with a possible D match to TRBD1 (6 bases). The CDR3 runs to 15 residues. The germline V gene encodes CDR1 MNHEY and CDR2 SVGAGI. Deletions cut 6 bases from V and 1 base from J, with 13 bases between. CDR3 sequence: CASRSDRRSGNTIYF. CDR3 nucleotides: TGTGCCAGCAGATCCGACAGGAGGTCTGGAAACACCATATATTTT.

V gene TRBV5-1 combines with J gene TRBJ1-3, with D perhaps TRBD1 (5 bases). Between the trimmed V and J ends, which lost 1 base and 1 base, there was a span of 12 bases. This CDR3 comprises 16 residues. Germline V gene lookup returns CDR1 SGHRS and CDR2 YFSETQ. The chain's CDR3 is CASSLTGGGSGNTIYF. CDR3 sequence (DNA): TGCGCCAGCAGCTTGACGGGCGGGGGGTCTGGAAACACCATATATTTT.

The chain links TRBV5-1 to TRBJ1-2, with D hard to call. Germline values: CDR1 SGHRS, CDR2 YFSETQ. Trimming took off 3 bases at V and 4 bases at J, with 19 bases between the two ends. CDR3 length equals 16 residues. CDR3 bases: TGCGCCAGCAGCTCGTCCGCGAGGTCGGTAGGCTATGGCTACACCTTC. Protein: CASSSSARSVGYGYTF.

The chain recombines TRBV5-1 with TRBJ2-3; D gene ambiguous. The CDR3 length is 13 residues. V dropped 4 bases and J dropped 4 bases, with 10 bases sitting between them. CDR1 and CDR2 (germline): SGHRS, YFSETQ. DNA for the CDR3: TGCGCCAGCAGCCTTGCGACTTCAGATACGCAGTATTTT. This translates into CASSLATSDTQYF.

CDR3 loop: CASSHKGLAGRTDTQYF. The CDR3 DNA reads TGTGCCAGCAGCCACAAGGGACTAGCGGGGCGCACAGATACGCAGTATTTT. This chain connects TRBV2 to TRBJ2-3; 13 bases line up with TRBD2. J was trimmed by 1 base and V by 6 bases; bases with no gene match: 7. The CDR3 has 17 residues. Germline CDR1 is SNHLY and CDR2 is FYNNEI. The full variable domain, its missing parts supplied by reference TRBV2 and TRBJ2-3, is EPEVTQTPSHQVTQMGQEVILRCVPISNHLYFYWYRQILGQKVEFLVSFYNNEISEKSEIFDDQFSVERPDGSNFTLKIRSTKLEDSAMYFCASSHKGLAGRTDTQYFGPGTRLTVL.

The V call is TRBV11-2, the J call TRBJ2-3; TRBD2 aligns across 11 bases. Germline values: CDR1 SGHAT, CDR2 FQNNGV. V shed 2 bases, J shed 4 bases, and the junction held 11 bases outside the gene matches. The CDR3 spans 18 residues. The CDR3: CASSLRGGSGRVADTQYF. The DNA for the CDR3 is TGTGCCAGCAGCTTAAGGGGGGGTAGCGGGAGGGTCGCAGATACGCAGTATTTT.

This clone was picked up one time. The V call is TRBV6-6, the J call TRBJ1-1, with 9 bases fitting TRBD1. The length of the CDR3 is 16 residues. V shed 4 bases, J shed 1 base, and the junction held 7 bases outside the gene matches. The V gene's germline CDR1 is MNHNY and CDR2 SVGAGI (reference sequence). The chain's CDR3 is CASSSHRGRGNTEAFF. In nucleotides, the CDR3 is TGTGCCAGCAGTTCCCACAGGGGGCGCGGGAACACTGAAGCTTTCTTT.

This clone is labeled as large. J is TRBJ2-5 and V is TRBV3-1 (or the pseudogene TRBV3-2), with 7 bases identical to TRBD2. CDR3 length equals 17 residues. The V segment lost 1 base and the J segment 2 bases; nucleotides outside the gene matches: 10. The germline CDR1 and CDR2 sequences are LGHDT and YNNKEL (reference sequence). Here the CDR3 DNA reads TGTGCCAGCAGCCAAGGGGATCTAGTCGGGGGGCAAGAGACCCAGTACTTC. Protein: CASSQGDLVGGQETQYF.

The chain has TRBV3-1 (or the pseudogene TRBV3-2) and TRBJ2-6; D call uncertain. The V end lost 0 bases, the J end lost 0 bases, and 15 bases lay between the germline ends. Germline V gene lookup returns CDR1 LGHDT and CDR2 YNNKEL (reference sequence). CDR3 length: 19 amino acids. The CDR3 region has the DNA TGTGCCAGCAGCCAAGACGACACTTCACTCCTCTCTGGGGCCAACGTCCTGACTTTC. Amino acid sequence: CASSQDDTSLLSGANVLTF.

This clone was found once. This sequence joins TRBV27 and TRBJ2-3; D is possibly TRBD1 (5 bases). The CDR3 sequence is 16 residues long. V was pared by 4 bases and J by 5 bases, with 19 bases between. Looked up from germline, CDR1 is MNHEY and CDR2 is SMNVEV (reference sequence). CDR3 nucleotides: TGTGCCAGCAGTTCTCCCCCGGCAGGGATGATAGATACGCAGTATTTT. Protein product: CASSSPPAGMIDTQYF.

The chain links TRBV25-1 to TRBJ2-2; D is undetermined. The germline V gene has CDR1 MGHDK and CDR2 SYGVNS. The CDR3 spans 12 residues. Trimming shortened V by 7 bases and J by 5 bases, and 8 bases separated the two germline ends. The CDR3 sequence is CASISSTGELFF. As DNA, the CDR3 is TGTGCCAGCATTAGTTCAACCGGGGAGCTGTTTTTT.

The rearrangement links TRBV11-3 to TRBJ2-5; TRBD2 might be the D (6 bases). The length of the CDR3 is 12 residues. Trimming cost V 8 bases and J 4 bases, with 11 bases left between them. Germline V lookup: CDR1 SGHNT, CDR2 YENEEA. The CDR3 loop is CASRREGETQYF. In nucleotides, the CDR3 is TGTGCCAGCCGGCGGGAAGGAGAGACCCAGTACTTC.

The chain links TRBV6-5 to TRBJ1-5; 9 nucleotides agree with TRBD1. Looked up from germline, CDR1 is MNHEY and CDR2 is SVGAGI. There are 15 residues in the CDR3. V lost 4 bases and J lost 4; bases outside the gene matches: 5. The CDR3 nucleotides are TGTGCCAGCAGTTTTACCGGGACAGGGAATCAGCCCCAGCATTTT. As protein: CASSFTGTGNQPQHF.

The chain recombines TRBV12-2 with TRBJ1-5. TRBV12-2 is a pseudogene segment. The CDR3 covers 18 residues. The CDR3 reads CASRLGGVEGLRNQPQHF. The DNA for the CDR3 is TGTGCAAGTCGCCTAGGGGGTGTGGAGGGGCTTCGAAATCAGCCCCAGCATTTT.

The chain combines TRBV4-1 with TRBJ2-1, with 8 nucleotides matching TRBD2. The trim removed 2 bases at V and 1 base at J, leaving 4 bases unmatched. The CDR3 runs 16 residues. Germline assignment: CDR1 MGHRA and CDR2 YSYEKL. The CDR3 here is CASSQPLAASYNEQFF. The CDR3 nucleotides read TGCGCCAGCAGCCAACCACTAGCGGCTTCCTACAATGAGCAGTTCTTC.

The rearrangement uses TRBV3-1 (or the pseudogene TRBV3-2) and TRBJ2-1; D might be TRBD2 (6 bases). The V gene's germline CDR1 is LGHDT and CDR2 YNNKEL (reference sequence). Trimming removed 6 bases at V and 0 bases at J, with 15 bases between. CDR3 size: 16 residues. DNA for the CDR3: TGTGCCAGCAGGCTTGGGACTCCAAGCTCCTACAATGAGCAGTTCTTC. It encodes CASRLGTPSSYNEQFF.

The gene calls are TRBV24-1 and TRBJ1-1; the D gene is possibly TRBD1 (5 bases). The CDR3 sequence is 16 residues long. V shed 7 bases and J shed 3 bases, with 20 bases lying between them. The germline V gene has CDR1 KGHDR and CDR2 SFDVKD. The DNA for the CDR3 is TGTGCCACCAGGCCGGGCGGGGGGGTTGGAGACACTGAAGCTTTCTTT. This sequence encodes CATRPGGGVGDTEAFF.

This clone has a single count. The chain employs TRBV29-1 and TRBJ1-1, with TRBD1 as a possible D gene (5 bases). Germline-derived CDR1 and CDR2 are SQVTM and ANQGSEA. V shed 4 bases and J shed 1 base, with 10 bases lying between them. CDR3 length: 13 residues. The CDR3 loop reads CSVGRQTNTEAFF. Here the CDR3 DNA reads TGCAGCGTTGGGAGACAGACGAACACTGAAGCTTTCTTT. The full variable domain, its missing parts supplied by reference TRBV29-1 and TRBJ1-1, is SAVISQKPSRDICQRGTSLTIQCQVDSQVTMMFWYRQQPGQSLTLIATANQGSEATYESGFVIDKFPISRPNLTFSTLTVSNMSPEDSSIYLCSVGRQTNTEAFFGQGTRLTVV.

The rearrangement links TRBV7-6 to TRBJ1-2, with D possibly being TRBD1 (5 bases). Germline V gene data show CDR1 as SGHVS and CDR2 as FNYEAQ. This CDR3 region has 15 residues. Trimming pared 7 bases from V and 8 bases from J, leaving 23 bases between. In nucleotides, the CDR3 is TGTGCCAGCACCCCCGGGCGGGAAAATCAGGGCGGCTACACCTTC. Amino acids: CASTPGRENQGGYTF.

This chain connects TRBV6-5 to TRBJ2-5; 8 bases are shared with TRBD2. The CDR3 is made up of 15 amino acids. Germline lookup yields CDR1 MNHEY and CDR2 SVGAGI. The V gene end was trimmed by 0 bases and the J gene end by 4 bases; junction bases not matched to a gene: 4. The CDR3 spells CASSYSGRGVETQYF. The CDR3 DNA is TGTGCCAGCAGTTACTCCGGGAGGGGGGTAGAGACCCAGTACTTC.